The T cell receptor beta chain under discussion was sequenced for a study of response to subunit inactivated influenza vaccine. TCRdb recomputed calls from the RT-PCR reads with MiXCR, one row per CDR3 protein. The table shows some 550,000 distinct CDR3 sequences, with approximately 22% occurring only once. The ends were cut back, 3 bases at V and 3 bases at J, with 8 bases in the middle. The length of the CDR3 is 13 residues. These data also featured in a second study, about T cells expressing NK-cell markers. In that study: 5'RACE template switching with UMIs generated TCR beta cDNA.

This chain joins TRBV12-3 or TRBV12-4 and TRBJ2-5; D is unresolved. The material was CD4+ T cells sorted from PBMCs, obtained roughly 12 days after vaccination. The clonotype was recovered from a man aged 50-60 years who received an inactivated influenza vaccine. The CDR3 DNA is TGTGCCAGCAGTTTGTTTGAAGAAGAGACCCAGTACTTC. It specifies CASSLFEEETQYF.